This T cell receptor (beta chain) was captured by sequencing in a study of spatial heterogeneity in lung cancer. Noted time point: sample taken at primary tumor resection. Sequencing was performed on whole RNA extracted from tumor and nontumor lung tissue, or from frozen PBMC, and the material was left unsorted. MiXCR, applied by TCRdb to the 5' RACE reads, yields one record per CDR3 protein. The sample lists around 9,300 distinct CDR3 sequences, less than 6% seen once, with roughly 23% in the top ten. The CDR3 has 13 residues. Trimming cost V 1 base and J 8 bases, with 14 bases left between them. Looked up from germline, CDR1 is SQVTM and CDR2 is ANQGSEA. The sample holds many counts of this clonotype. The antigen remains unidentified. Study outcomes and limitations: Within tumors, counts of expanded alpha and beta TCRs tracked tumor mutation counts.

The TCR sequence derives from a female donor with early-stage non-small cell lung cancer. The sequencing used lung tumor tissue, collected at surgery. The rearrangement uses TRBV29-1 and TRBJ1-1, with a possible D match to TRBD1 (6 bases). The CDR3 DNA reads as TGCAGCGTTGAAGTTATAACAGGGCGGGAAGCTTTCTTT. Protein: CSVEVITGREAFF.